This T cell receptor (beta chain) was captured by sequencing in a study of spatial heterogeneity in lung cancer. Relative to its sample, this clonotype is medium-sized. Its antigen remains unidentified. MiXCR, applied by TCRdb to the 5' RACE reads, yields one record per CDR3 protein. Here the sample spans around 2,500 distinct CDR3 sequences, under 7% being singletons. Findings and caveats of the study: One measure, the expanded intratumoral alpha and beta TCR count, tracked tumor mutation counts.

The sample's time point: sample taken at primary tumor resection. Whole RNA came from tumor, nontumor lung or frozen PBMC and was sequenced without being sorted. The source is a male donor with early-stage non-small cell lung cancer. The sequencing used lung tumor tissue, collected at surgery.

The CDR3 DNA reads TGTGCCAGCGGATACGAGCAGTACTTC. As protein: CASGYEQYF. V usage is TRBV28 and J usage is TRBJ2-7; D gene unclear. The CDR3 consists of 9 residues. The germline V gene encodes CDR1 MDHEN and CDR2 SYDVKM. V lost 8 bases and J lost 4, with 3 bases in between.